The sequence of this TCR beta chain was determined in a study of T cell responses to AZD1222 COVID-19 vaccine (dated by TCRdb to the early 2020s). Turning to the overall study: AZD1222 recipients whose second dose came at about 4 weeks and those whose second dose came at about 12 weeks were combined into one group, since spike-specific TCR depth and breadth did not differ between the two schedules. A total of about 250 trial participants underwent TCR sequencing, of whom 200 to 220 had received two doses of AZD1222 and around 25 had received two doses of the MenACWY control vaccine. Enrollment into the trials was organized by age into subgroups of 18-55, 56-69 and 70-plus years, and those subgroups contained roughly 140, 27 and 60 TCR-sequenced participants, respectively.

General findings and caveats noted by the study authors: Reportedly, almost half of the unique spike-specific TCRs recognized epitopes lying outside the regions that are mutated in the B.1.351 and B.1.1.7 variants. A significant rise in spike-specific TCR breadth and depth was observed after two AZD1222 doses relative to day 0 and relative to MenACWY recipients. Conclusions about previously exposed vaccinees were limited because only six AZD1222 recipients were SARS-CoV-2 seropositive at baseline. No day 14 peak-response samples were available, so repertoires were characterized only after the peak T cell response. The 56-69-year group was small, and its depth increase did not reach significance, likely because of low power. Participants were mostly white British and included more females than males, and it was suggested by the authors that clonal diversity may have been underestimated. Vaccine-associated CD4 TCRs spanned the whole spike protein, with dominant responses in regions 160-218 and 743-854.

As for this clone: Its antigen remains undetermined. Base-call qualities are not available, and no considerably larger clone is one nucleotide away.

The CDR3 regions of human TCRbeta chains were analyzed by immunosequencing. In the paper's pipeline: Repertoire TCRs were checked for matches against a reference library of SARS-CoV-2-specific TCRs that had been generated using the MIRA antigen-specificity platform. Breadth was defined as the fraction of unique TCRs that were SARS-CoV-2-associated, and depth was defined as the fraction of total T cells that were SARS-CoV-2-associated. Using the MIRA data, every spike-specific TCR was mapped to the spike region that the TCR reacted to and assigned to either a CD4 or a CD8 class. Log10-transformed breadth and depth values were compared by one-way ANOVA with Sidak's multiple comparisons tests. TCRdb carries this immuneACCESS record with in-frame sequences only. Its versions omit some clonotypes, under half of them owing to an unresolved V gene in the studies checked, with the rest unexplained. The DNA was the basis for D and trimming; V, J and clone size are from that table. For this sample the table gives about 120,000 clones, of which 92% were detected only once. In total, the top ten clones hold 14% of the sample.

The time point label for this specimen denotes: baseline before first vaccination. Vaccinee samples were obtained from the UK trials COV001 and COV002, which included a single-blind randomized controlled phase 2/3 trial of AZD1222 (ChAdOx1 nCoV-19) in healthy adults. For TCRbeta chain sequencing, PBMC samples were collected from trial participants at day 0 and at day 28 after the second dose. The germline V gene provides CDR1 MDHEN and CDR2 SYDVKM. The CDR3 runs 14 amino acids, cysteine and phenylalanine included. Left in the record is the CDR3 DNA by itself, 42 bases read in frame from the first base. The germline ends are 11 bases apart after V is trimmed by 2 bases and J by 6 bases.

The sequence joins TRBV28 to TRBJ2-1, and possibly TRBD1, on 6 matching bases. This TCR was recovered from an adult in good health. The sample here was peripheral blood, taken on day 0 of AZD1222 vaccination. Here is the DNA: TGTGCCAGCAGTTTACCGAGAGGGGGCAATGAGCAGTTCTTC. This sequence encodes CASSLPRGGNEQFF. Extended through the reference TRBV28 and TRBJ2-1 proteins, this CDR3 yields the full variable domain: DVKVTQSSRYLVKRTGEKVFLECVQDMDHENMFWYRQDPGLGLRLIYFSYDVKMKEKGDIPEGYSVSREKKERFSLILESASTNQTSMYLCASSLPRGGNEQFFGPGTRLTVL.